This T cell receptor (beta chain) came from a study of T cell responses to AZD1222 COVID-19 vaccine. This clone appeared once. No antigen is known for it. Findings and limits, study-wide: Of the AZD1222 recipients, only five to seven were seropositive at baseline. With two AZD1222 doses given, Spike-specific TCR breadth and depth both rose.

Germline V gene lookup returns CDR1 LNHNV and CDR2 YYDKDF (reference sequence). CDR3 length equals 16 residues. V dropped 0 bases and J dropped 5 bases, with 16 bases sitting between them. Generated by immunoSEQ multiplex PCR, the TCRdb table keeps only in-frame clones and is missing some. The data show some 130,000 clones, approximately 93% seen once. The receptor's source is an adult in good health. The rearrangement links TRBV15 to TRBJ1-1, with a weak D call TRBD1 (6 bases). The specimen was peripheral blood, collected on day 0 of AZD1222 vaccination. The CDR3 DNA follows: TGTGCCACCAGCAGAGATAGAGGGAAAGGGGGGACTGAAGCTTTCTTT. Translation: CATSRDRGKGGTEAFF.